The 21 T cell receptor beta chains below were found in one sample sequenced in a study of metastatic and nonmetastatic thyroid tumors. MiXCR re-clonotyped the PCR reads for TCRdb. The table lists some 86,000 clones, around 13% of them singletons. Nobody among the patients had been given any treatment before thyroid surgery. Input material: tumor tissue. The receptors were sampled from a female donor with papillary thyroid cancer or a benign thyroid nodule (not recorded which). Some clones in this sample may be carry-over from other donors' samples.

This clone occurred many times. The rearrangement links TRBV20-1 to TRBJ2-3; D may be TRBD1 (6 bases). Germline-derived CDR1 and CDR2 are DFQATT and SNEGSKA (reference sequence). The V gene lost 1 base and the J gene lost 5 bases, with 19 bases spanning the gap. This CDR3 region has 16 residues. This chain's CDR3 is CSARAASGQHEDTQYF. The CDR3 DNA sequence: TGCAGTGCTAGAGCCGCCTCTGGACAGCATGAAGATACGCAGTATTTT.

The sample holds many counts of this clone. The rearrangement links TRBV5-1 to TRBJ2-1; TRBD2 might be the D (5 bases). The germline V and J ends were trimmed by 1 base and 6 bases, with 14 bases remaining between them. CDR1 SGHRS and CDR2 YFSETQ come from the germline V gene. The length of the CDR3 is 15 residues. This CDR3 reads CASSLTRSLVNEQFF. The CDR3 DNA is TGCGCCAGCAGCTTGACTAGGTCTCTGGTCAATGAGCAGTTCTTC.

This clone was counted between two and nine times. A much larger clone differs from this one at a single base, so this may be a read error. V and J are TRBV12-3 or TRBV12-4 and TRBJ1-1; no firm D call. CDR3 length: 13 residues. The CDR3 DNA reads as TGTGCCAGCAGCTTAGAGGCAAACACTGAAGCTTTCTTT. It is translated as CASSLEANTEAFF.

The table lists this clone with many counts. This rearrangement joins TRBV20-1 to TRBJ2-1; D may be TRBD2 (5 bases). Germline V lookup: CDR1 DFQATT, CDR2 SNEGSKA (reference sequence). Deletions cut 6 bases from V and 3 bases from J, with 12 bases between. CDR3 length equals 13 residues. The CDR3 DNA sequence: TGCAGTGCCGGACTGGGCCTCTACAATGAGCAGTTCTTC. This codes for CSAGLGLYNEQFF.

This clone was seen more than once but under ten times. This chain uses TRBV28 with TRBJ2-1; D not certain. Germline CDR1 and CDR2: MDHEN and SYDVKM. The CDR3 contains 11 residues. The V and J ends lost 8 bases and 4 bases respectively, with 6 bases between them. DNA of the CDR3: TGTGCCAGCCTTACATACAATGAGCAGTTCTTC. It translates to CASLTYNEQFF.

Many counts were recorded for this clone. The chain couples TRBV3-1 to TRBJ1-1, with D hard to call. Trimming pared 5 bases from V and 3 bases from J, leaving 4 bases between. Germline assignment: CDR1 LGHDT and CDR2 YNNKEL (reference sequence). CDR3 length: 11 residues. CDR3 loop: CASSRDTEAFF. In nucleotides, the CDR3 is TGTGCCAGCAGCAGGGACACTGAAGCTTTCTTT.

This clone was seen ten or more times. The CDR3 sequence: CASSWGSGELFF. DNA for the CDR3: TGTGCCAGCAGTTGGGGTTCCGGGGAGCTGTTTTTT. This chain links TRBV12-3 or TRBV12-4 with TRBJ2-2; no clear D. V lost 4 bases and J 6 bases, leaving 6 bases between the germline ends. The CDR3 loop spans 12 amino acids.

In this sample, this clone turned up many times. The chain uses TRBV20-1 and TRBJ2-5; 9 bases line up with TRBD2. Losses at the gene ends were 3 bases for V and 1 base for J; bases not matched to a gene: 6. Germline V gene data show CDR1 as DFQATT and CDR2 as SNEGSKA (reference sequence). The CDR3 consists of 15 residues. Here the CDR3 reads CSASMAGGTQETQYF. CDR3 coding DNA: TGCAGTGCTAGTATGGCGGGAGGGACCCAAGAGACCCAGTACTTC.

This clone was counted ten times or more. This rearrangement joins TRBV18 to TRBJ1-1, with 8 bases fitting TRBD1. J was trimmed by 1 base and V by 1 base; bases with no gene match: 2. Germline CDR1 is KGHSH and CDR2 is LQKENI. CDR3 length equals 15 residues. The CDR3 loop is CASSPLGQANTEAFF. CDR3 coding DNA: TGTGCCAGCTCACCACTGGGACAGGCGAACACTGAAGCTTTCTTT.

This clone was counted many times. V and J are TRBV5-5 and TRBJ1-6; D is ambiguous. Per the germline V gene, CDR1 is SGHKS and CDR2 is YYEKEE (reference sequence). V was pared by 0 bases and J by 4 bases, with 5 bases between. This CDR3 spans 14 amino acids. The chain's CDR3 is CASSLDSYNSPLHF. For the CDR3, the DNA is TGTGCCAGCAGCTTGGACTCGTATAATTCACCCCTCCACTTT.

This clone has only a few counts. The V call is TRBV6-5, the J call TRBJ1-2, with 8 bases aligning to TRBD1. In germline, CDR1 is MNHEY, CDR2 SVGAGI. The CDR3 is made up of 15 amino acids. V was clipped by 4 bases and J by 3 bases; unmatched bases: 7. CDR3 loop: CASSCSGGADYGYTF. As DNA, the CDR3 is TGTGCCAGCAGTTGTTCAGGGGGCGCAGACTATGGCTACACCTTC.

As for this clone: Likely a read error: the CDR3 ends without its conserved phenylalanine or tryptophan. It is unclear where the CDR3 begins or ends on the DNA, so no DNA is shown, and the CDR3 is as TCRdb lists it. The chain links TRBV6-1 to TRBJ1-2. Per germline, CDR1 MNHNS and CDR2 SASEGT. The CDR3 is 12 residues long, ends included. The CDR3 is CASTEAIDGYTI.

This clone is labeled medium-sized. This chain uses TRBV4-1 with TRBJ1-2; 9 positions match TRBD1. Trimming removed 3 bases from V and 3 bases from J; junction bases left unmatched: 5. The CDR3 totals 15 residues. The germline gives CDR1 MGHRA, CDR2 YSYEKL. CDR3 residues: CASSQGQGNHYGYTF. CDR3 DNA: TGCGCCAGCAGCCAGGGACAGGGAAACCACTATGGCTACACCTTC.

This clone was seen many times. Other DNA sequences in this specimen translate into the identical CDR3. This rearrangement joins TRBV12-3 or TRBV12-4 to TRBJ2-5, with D unresolved. This CDR3 spans 13 amino acids. Trimming stripped 5 bases from V and 5 bases from J, with 12 bases between. The CDR3 sequence: CASSEALGETQYF. As DNA, the CDR3 is TGTGCCAGCAGTGAAGCCTTGGGGGAGACCCAGTACTTC.

This clone was counted only a few times. This clone may be a read error of a much larger clone one base away. This chain joins TRBV27 and TRBJ2-6, with D uncertain. This CDR3 is built from 14 residues. Trimming removed 5 bases from V and 0 bases from J, with 5 bases in between. Germline CDR1 MNHEY, CDR2 SMNVEV (reference sequence). CDR3 sequence reads: CASSHSSGANVLTF. As DNA, the CDR3 is TGTGCCAGCAGTCACTCCTCTGGGGCCAACGTCCTGACTTTC.

On this clone: A much larger clone differs by one base, so this may be a read error. The chain employs TRBV15 and TRBJ2-3; D remains unclear. The V gene's germline CDR1 is LNHNV and CDR2 YYDKDF (reference sequence). V lost 7 bases and J lost 0, with 8 bases in between. CDR3 length equals 13 residues. The CDR3 region has the DNA TGTGCCACCAACAGTCAAAGCACAGATACGCAGTATTTT. This gives the protein CATNSQSTDTQYF. The full variable domain, in which reference TRBV15 and TRBJ2-3 provide the parts outside the CDR3, is DAMVIQNPRYQVTQFGKPVTLSCSQTLNHNVMYWYQQKSSQAPKLLFHYYDKDFNNEADTPDNFQSRRPNTSFCFLDIRSPGLGDTAMYLCATNSQSTDTQYFGPGTRLTVL.

This clone was counted many times. This chain joins TRBV11-3 and TRBJ2-1; TRBD1 might be the D (5 bases). CDR1 is SGHNT, CDR2 YENEEA, per germline. The CDR3 length is 12 residues. Trimming removed 5 bases at V and 6 bases at J, with 8 bases between. The CDR3 DNA is TGTGCCAGCAGCCCAGGGTCCAATGAGCAGTTCTTC. Amino acid sequence: CASSPGSNEQFF.

The CDR3: CASSLPRPGTSEQYF. As DNA, the CDR3 is TGTGCCAGCAGCTTACCCCGCCCCGGGACATCAGAGCAGTACTTC. The genes are TRBV7-9 and TRBJ2-7; a possible D gene is TRBD1 (6 bases). The CDR3 runs 15 residues. Per the germline V gene, CDR1 is SEHNR and CDR2 is FQNEAQ (reference sequence). V lost 2 bases, J lost 7 bases, and 18 bases lay in between.

This clone was picked up many times. This chain uses TRBV29-1 with TRBJ1-5; no firm D call. CDR3 length: 13 residues. Germline CDR1 SQVTM, CDR2 ANQGSEA. The ends were cut back, 5 bases at V and 0 bases at J, with 8 bases in the middle. The DNA for the CDR3 is TGCAGCGTTTCTCAGAATAGCAATCAGCCCCAGCATTTT. Encoded protein: CSVSQNSNQPQHF.

This clone showed up many times. The V and J genes are TRBV12-5 and TRBJ2-7; D is possibly TRBD1 or TRBD2 (5 bases each). This CDR3 has 15 amino acids. Trimming removed 2 bases from V and 2 bases from J, with 13 bases in between. CDR1 and CDR2 from the germline V gene are LGHNT and FRNRAP. The CDR3 nucleotides read TGTGCTAGTGGTTTGAAAGGGGCGGGTCCCTACGAGCAGTACTTC. It specifies CASGLKGAGPYEQYF.

With respect to this clone: A much larger clone differs by one base, so this may be a read error. The rearrangement joins TRBV6-2 or TRBV6-3 to TRBJ2-7; the match to TRBD2 covers 7 bases. V lost 11 bases to trimming and J lost 3 bases; unmatched junction nucleotides: 4. CDR1 MNHEY and CDR2 SVGEGT come from the germline V gene. This CDR3 comprises 11 residues. The CDR3 reads CAGGTNYEQYF. As DNA, the CDR3 is TGTGCCGGTGGGACTAACTACGAGCAGTACTTC.